Below are 24 T cell receptor beta chains sequenced from a single sample in a study of regulatory T cells in long-lasting Graves disease. The time point here: newly diagnosed GD, antithyroid drugs for less than 3 months. The TCR library was prepared using RNA isolated from PBMCs. Both iRepertoire HTBI primers and Arm-PCR of CDR3 regions were used to build the TCR beta libraries. TCRdb itself ran the multiplex PCR reads through MiXCR, one entry per CDR3 protein. This sample has some 200,000 distinct CDR3 sequences, with roughly 18% found just once. These data were likewise used in another study, on T cells in Graves' hyperthyroidism and ophthalmopathy.

The specimen was peripheral blood mononuclear cells (PBMCs), collected at new diagnosis, from a patient treated with antithyroid drugs. These receptors were collected from a woman in her 30s with Graves disease.

This clonotype appeared many times. The rearrangement links TRBV11-1 to TRBJ2-2; 9 bases map to TRBD2. V was pared by 6 bases and J by 0 bases, with 5 bases of the junction left unmatched. The germline V gene encodes CDR1 SGHAT and CDR2 FQDESV (reference sequence). The CDR3 has 16 residues. The CDR3 reads CASSRPSGANTGELFF. The CDR3 coding sequence is TGTGCCAGCAGTCGTCCTAGCGGGGCGAACACCGGGGAGCTGTTTTTT.

This clonotype was counted at least ten times. This chain connects TRBV28 to TRBJ1-6, with 8 nucleotides matching TRBD1. The length of the CDR3 is 18 residues. Trimming removed 6 bases from V and 0 bases from J; junction bases left unmatched: 10. CDR1 and CDR2 (germline): MDHEN, SYDVKM. The CDR3: CASSPGVTGGSYNSPLHF. In DNA, the CDR3 is TGTGCCAGCAGCCCGGGGGTTACAGGGGGCTCCTATAATTCACCCCTCCACTTT.

The sample holds many counts of this clonotype. V usage is TRBV7-2 and J usage is TRBJ2-1; possibly TRBD1 for D (6 bases). The V end lost 2 bases, the J end lost 3 bases, and 11 bases lay between the germline ends. Germline-derived CDR1 and CDR2 are SGHTA and FQGNSA. This CDR3 is 15 amino acids long. CDR3: CASSLTTGRYNEQFF. In DNA, the CDR3 is TGTGCCAGCAGCTTAACCACAGGGCGCTACAATGAGCAGTTCTTC.

The chain joins TRBV30 to TRBJ2-1; 12 nucleotides match TRBD2. The trim removed 4 bases at V and 7 bases at J, leaving 5 bases unmatched. Germline assignment: CDR1 GTSNPN and CDR2 SVGIG (reference sequence). The CDR3 has 14 residues. CDR3 nucleotide sequence: TGTGCCTGGACTAGCGGGGGGGCCAGGAATGAGCAGTTCTTC. It codes for CAWTSGGARNEQFF. The variable domain in full, with the rest retrieved from reference TRBV30 and TRBJ2-1, is SQTIHQWPATLVQPVGSPLSLECTVEGTSNPNLYWYRQAAGRGLQLLFYSVGIGQISSEVPQNLSASRPQDRQFILSSKKLLLSDSGFYLCAWTSGGARNEQFFGPGTRLTVL.

This clonotype was seen repeatedly, ten times or more. V usage is TRBV3-1 and J usage is TRBJ2-1; no clear D. The CDR3 is 15 amino acids. Germline V lookup: CDR1 LGHDT, CDR2 YNNKEL (reference sequence). The V and J ends lost 5 bases and 0 bases respectively, with 11 bases between them. CDR3 DNA sequence: TGTGCCAGCAGCTCTAACGGGCTCTCCTACAATGAGCAGTTCTTC. It specifies CASSSNGLSYNEQFF.

This clonotype came up many times. The gene calls are TRBV28 and TRBJ1-5, with D maybe TRBD1 (5 bases). Trimming removed 6 bases from V and 7 bases from J, with 16 bases in between. CDR3 length equals 14 residues. CDR1 MDHEN and CDR2 SYDVKM come from the germline V gene. This CDR3 reads CASRSLEGIQPQHF. In DNA form, the CDR3 reads TGTGCCAGCAGGAGCTTGGAGGGGATCCAGCCCCAGCATTTT.

As to this clonotype: One end of the junction is discordant with germline, which a read error may explain. The chain employs TRBV4-1 and TRBJ2-7; TRBD2 might be the D (5 bases). Germline-derived CDR1 and CDR2 are MGHRA and YSYEKL. The CDR3 extends over 13 amino acids. CDR3 sequence: CASSHGESYEHYF. CDR3 nucleotide sequence: TGCGCCAGCAGCCACGGGGAATCCTACGAGCACTACTTC.

This clonotype has at least ten counts. The genes are TRBV28 and TRBJ2-5; the match to TRBD2 covers 7 bases. V lost 3 bases and J lost 1; bases outside the gene matches: 2. Germline assignment: CDR1 MDHEN and CDR2 SYDVKM. CDR3 length: 14 residues. In DNA form, the CDR3 reads TGTGCCAGCAGTTTCGGCGGGAGCCAAGAGACCCAGTACTTC. It is translated as CASSFGGSQETQYF.

This clonotype was recorded many times. V is TRBV30 and J is TRBJ2-3; D is unclear. Trimming removed 2 bases at V and 1 base at J, with 7 bases between. This CDR3 spans 13 amino acids. Germline V gene lookup returns CDR1 GTSNPN and CDR2 SVGIG (reference sequence). The CDR3 spells CAWSKLGTDTQYF. The CDR3 region has the DNA TGTGCCTGGAGTAAGCTCGGCACAGATACGCAGTATTTT.

Worth noting for this clonotype: A clone one base away is much larger, so this may be a read error. The chain uses TRBV19 and TRBJ2-7; D is unresolved. Germline-derived CDR1 and CDR2 are LNHDA and SQIVND (reference sequence). V was trimmed by 4 bases and J by 7 bases, leaving 14 bases between them. This CDR3 has 13 residues. CDR3 sequence reads: CASSTARDREQYF. CDR3 in DNA: TGTGCCAGTAGTACTGCTCGTGATCGGGAGCAGTACTTC.

Ten or more counts support this clonotype. The V and J genes are TRBV27 and TRBJ1-2; 9 bases are shared with TRBD1. Trimming cost V 2 bases and J 1 base; bases outside gene matches: 8. From germline, CDR1 is MNHEY and CDR2 SMNVEV (reference sequence). CDR3 size: 17 residues. The CDR3 here is CASSLKKQTGGNYGYTF. The CDR3, as DNA: TGTGCCAGCAGTTTAAAGAAGCAGACAGGGGGTAACTATGGCTACACCTTC.

There are many counts of this clonotype. The chain uses TRBV7-9 and TRBJ2-4; 10 nucleotides match TRBD1. V was clipped by 5 bases and J by 2 bases; unmatched bases: 6. Germline CDR1 is SEHNR and CDR2 is FQNEAQ (reference sequence). The CDR3 length is 16 residues. The CDR3 spells CASSLGQGGPKNIQYF. The CDR3 region has the DNA TGTGCCAGCAGCCTCGGACAGGGGGGGCCCAAAAACATTCAGTACTTC. Complete variable domain (other parts from reference TRBV7-9 and TRBJ2-4): DTGVSQNPRHKITKRGQNVTFRCDPISEHNRLYWYRQTLGQGPEFLTYFQNEAQLEKSRLLSDRFSAERPKGSFSTLEIQRTEQGDSAMYLCASSLGQGGPKNIQYFGAGTRLSVL.

This clonotype qualifies as medium-sized (0.01 to 0.1%). This chain uses TRBV7-9 with TRBJ1-1; D is uncertain. The CDR3 contains 15 residues. Per the germline V gene, CDR1 is SEHNR and CDR2 is FQNEAQ (reference sequence). V dropped 2 bases and J dropped 1 base, with 11 bases sitting between them. In DNA form, the CDR3 reads TGTGCCAGCAGCTTATCAGGCCAAGAGAACACTGAAGCTTTCTTT. This sequence encodes CASSLSGQENTEAFF. The full variable domain, rest sourced from reference TRBV7-9 and TRBJ1-1, is DTGVSQNPRHKITKRGQNVTFRCDPISEHNRLYWYRQTLGQGPEFLTYFQNEAQLEKSRLLSDRFSAERPKGSFSTLEIQRTEQGDSAMYLCASSLSGQENTEAFFGQGTRLTVV.

V and J are TRBV6-1 and TRBJ2-3; 9 bases fit TRBD1. Per germline, CDR1 MNHNS and CDR2 SASEGT. With V trimmed by 8 bases and J by 2 bases, 29 bases remained unmatched. The CDR3 length is 22 residues. As DNA, the CDR3 is TGTGCCAGCCGATGGGGGACAGGGTTAATTTCGGCTGTCATCATATCCACAGATACGCAGTATTTT. This encodes CASRWGTGLISAVIISTDTQYF.

This clonotype has at least ten counts. V usage is TRBV5-8 and J usage is TRBJ2-1; a weak D match, TRBD1 (6 bases). Per the germline V gene, CDR1 is SGHTS and CDR2 is YDEGEE. The CDR3 is 13 residues long. Trimming took 6 bases from V and 9 from J, leaving 16 bases between them. This chain's CDR3 is CASNDDRRAEQFF. The CDR3 DNA follows: TGTGCCAGCAATGACGACAGGCGGGCTGAGCAGTTCTTC.

This clonotype was detected many times. This chain joins TRBV7-9 and TRBJ1-6, with D possibly matching TRBD1 (5 bases). The V end was cut by 5 bases, the J end by 10 bases, with 12 bases between. From germline, CDR1 is SEHNR and CDR2 FQNEAQ (reference sequence). CDR3 length equals 13 residues. The CDR3 DNA follows: TGTGCCAGCAGCCAGGGAGGTTCATCACCCCTCCACTTT. It translates to CASSQGGSSPLHF.

This clonotype appeared many times. V gene TRBV5-4 combines with J gene TRBJ2-1; 9 bases map to TRBD2. This CDR3 is 15 amino acids long. Germline CDR1 and CDR2: SGHNT and YYREEE (reference sequence). Trimming removed 4 bases from V and 5 bases from J; junction bases left unmatched: 7. The CDR3 DNA reads as TGTGCCAGCAGCCCGACTAGCGGCCAGAACAATGAGCAGTTCTTC. Protein: CASSPTSGQNNEQFF. The full variable domain, in which reference TRBV5-4 and TRBJ2-1 provide the parts outside the CDR3, is ETGVTQSPTHLIKTRGQQVTLRCSSQSGHNTVSWYQQALGQGPQFIFQYYREEENGRGNFPPRFSGLQFPNYSSELNVNALELDDSALYLCASSPTSGQNNEQFFGPGTRLTVL.

The table lists this clonotype with many counts. This chain joins TRBV5-6 and TRBJ2-5, with 7 nucleotides matching TRBD1. J was trimmed by 0 bases and V by 7 bases; bases with no gene match: 6. Germline V gene lookup returns CDR1 SGHDT and CDR2 YYEEEE. The CDR3 is 14 residues long. The CDR3 spells CASAEGADQETQYF. The CDR3 DNA reads as TGTGCCAGCGCCGAGGGGGCAGACCAAGAGACCCAGTACTTC.

This clonotype has ten or more counts. V gene TRBV12-3 or TRBV12-4 combines with J gene TRBJ2-7; 8 nucleotides agree with TRBD2. The CDR3 runs to 15 residues. J gave up 0 bases and V 8 bases, and 9 bases lay outside the gene matches. The CDR3 nucleotides are TGTGCCAGCTCCCCTAGCGGGCGGCGCTCCTACGAGCAGTACTTC. Translating gives CASSPSGRRSYEQYF.

This clonotype was detected ten times or more. The chain uses TRBV30 and TRBJ2-3; no firm D call. V shed 4 bases and J shed 0 bases, with 11 bases lying between them. The germline CDR1 and CDR2 sequences are GTSNPN and SVGIG (reference sequence). CDR3 size: 14 residues. CDR3 DNA: TGTGCCTGGACGCGGCTAGTAAGCACAGATACGCAGTATTTT. Translated, it gives CAWTRLVSTDTQYF.

This clonotype was observed a few times. The chain employs TRBV5-1 and TRBJ2-3, with a weak D call TRBD1 (5 bases). Per the germline V gene, CDR1 is SGHRS and CDR2 is YFSETQ. V gave up 0 bases and J gave up 4 bases, with 9 bases separating them. The CDR3 is made up of 14 amino acids. CDR3: CASSLASGSDTQYF. The CDR3 DNA is TGCGCCAGCAGCTTGGCTTCAGGGTCAGATACGCAGTATTTT.

This clonotype was recorded only once. This rearrangement joins TRBV24-1 to TRBJ1-4; D is uncertain. The CDR3 runs to 13 residues. Germline V gene data show CDR1 as KGHDR and CDR2 as SFDVKD. Trimming shortened V by 2 bases and J by 5 bases, and 5 bases separated the two germline ends. The chain's CDR3 is CATSDWANEKLFF. CDR3 DNA: TGTGCCACCAGTGATTGGGCAAATGAAAAACTGTTTTTT.

In regard to this clonotype: This may be a read error: a much more frequent sequence differs by one nucleotide. This chain connects TRBV27 to TRBJ2-3; the match to TRBD1 covers 8 bases. V was pared by 5 bases and J by 5 bases, with 9 bases of the junction left unmatched. The CDR3 consists of 15 residues. The germline V gene encodes CDR1 MNHEY and CDR2 SMNVEV (reference sequence). This CDR3 reads CASSDSRGRQDTQYF. The CDR3 DNA sequence: TGTGCCAGCAGTGATTCCAGGGGGCGACAAGATACGCAGTATTTT.

This clonotype was detected ten times or more. The chain employs TRBV2 and TRBJ2-1; no clear D gene. Trimming left V 11 bases short and J 2 bases short, with 16 bases between. CDR3 size: 14 residues. CDR1 SNHLY and CDR2 FYNNEI come from the germline V gene. CDR3 in amino acids: CAWKGFTAYNEQFF. The CDR3 DNA sequence: TGTGCCTGGAAGGGCTTCACGGCCTACAATGAGCAGTTCTTC. Filled out from reference TRBV2 and TRBJ2-1, the complete variable domain reads EPEVTQTPSHQVTQMGQEVILRCVPISNHLYFYWYRQILGQKVEFLVSFYNNEISEKSEIFDDQFSVERPDGSNFTLKIRSTKLEDSAMYFCAWKGFTAYNEQFFGPGTRLTVL.